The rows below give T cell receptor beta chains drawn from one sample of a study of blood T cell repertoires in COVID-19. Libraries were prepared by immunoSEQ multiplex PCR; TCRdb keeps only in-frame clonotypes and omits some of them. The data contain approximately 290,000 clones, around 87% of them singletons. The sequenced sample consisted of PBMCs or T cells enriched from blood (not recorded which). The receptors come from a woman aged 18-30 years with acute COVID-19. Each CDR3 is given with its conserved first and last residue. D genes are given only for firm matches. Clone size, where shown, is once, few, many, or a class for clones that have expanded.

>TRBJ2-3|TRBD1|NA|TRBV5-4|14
TGTGCCAGCAGCCCACAGGGGAGCATCGATACGCAGTATTTT
CASSPQGSIDTQYF
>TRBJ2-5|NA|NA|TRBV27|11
TGTGCCAGCGGCAGGGTAGAGACCCAGTACTTC
CASGRVETQYF
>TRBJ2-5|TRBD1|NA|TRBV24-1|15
TGTGCCACCAGTGATACCGGGACAGCTCAAGAGACCCAGTACTTC
CATSDTGTAQETQYF
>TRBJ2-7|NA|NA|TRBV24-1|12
TGTGCCACCAGTGATCAAACTAGGGAGCAGTACTTC
CATSDQTREQYF
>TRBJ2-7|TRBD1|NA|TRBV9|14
TGTGCCAGCAGCGTAACCCCAGGGGGCGTCGAGCAGTACTTC
CASSVTPGGVEQYF
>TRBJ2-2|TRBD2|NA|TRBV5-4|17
TGTGCCAGCAGCTTAGTCAAGCGGGACTTGAACACCGGGGAGCTGTTTTTT
CASSLVKRDLNTGELFF
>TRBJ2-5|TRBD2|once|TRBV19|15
TGTGCCAGTAGTATACCCGGGAGGAGGGGAGAGACCCAGTACTTC
CASSIPGRRGETQYF
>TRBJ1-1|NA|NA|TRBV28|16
TGTGCCAGCAGTTCTATGATTCGGACAGTCTCAAGGGAGGCTTTCTTT
CASSSMIRTVSREAFF
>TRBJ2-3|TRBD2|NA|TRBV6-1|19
TGTGCCAGCAGTGAAGTAGGGCTAGCGGGAATGCTAAGCACAGATACGCAGTATTTT
CASSEVGLAGMLSTDTQYF
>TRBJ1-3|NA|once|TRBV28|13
TGTGCCAGCAGTTTTCGGGACAATACTTTCATATATTTT
CASSFRDNTFIYF
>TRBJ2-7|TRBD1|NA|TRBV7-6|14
TGTGCCAGCTCCCTAGGGCAGGGGGCCTACGAGCAGTACTTC
CASSLGQGAYEQYF
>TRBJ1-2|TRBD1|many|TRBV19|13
TGTGCCAGTAGACAGGGGGCTTTGGATGGCTACACCTTC
CASRQGALDGYTF
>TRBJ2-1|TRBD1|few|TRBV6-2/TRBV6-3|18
TGTGCCAGCAGTTACCCGGGACAGACAACTTACGTCTACAATGAGCAGTTCTTC
CASSYPGQTTYVYNEQFF
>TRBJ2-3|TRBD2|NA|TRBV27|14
TGTGCCAGCAGTTTAGCGGGAGGGCCAGATACGCAGTATTTT
CASSLAGGPDTQYF
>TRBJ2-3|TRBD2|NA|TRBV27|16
TGTGCCAGCAAAGGACTAGCGGGAGCTGAGGCAGATACGCAGTATTTT
CASKGLAGAEADTQYF
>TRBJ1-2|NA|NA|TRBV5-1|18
TGCGCCAGCAGCTCGAGGGGAGGATTAGGATCCCTTAACTATGGCTACACCTTC
CASSSRGGLGSLNYGYTF
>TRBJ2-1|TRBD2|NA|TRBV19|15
TGTGCCAGTAGCCTAGGAGGACTAGCCTACAATGAGCAGTTCTTC
CASSLGGLAYNEQFF
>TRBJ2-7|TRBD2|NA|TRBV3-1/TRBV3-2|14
TGTGCCAGCAGCAGACTAGCGGCGGTTTACGAGCAGTACTTC
CASSRLAAVYEQYF
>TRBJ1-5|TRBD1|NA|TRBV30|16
TGTGCCTGGGCCCGGGACAGGGTTCAGGGCAATCAGCCCCAGCATTTT
CAWARDRVQGNQPQHF
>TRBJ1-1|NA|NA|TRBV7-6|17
TGTGCCAGCAGTTCGCGGGATCTCAGGGCTGTGAACACTGAAGCTTTCTTT
CASSSRDLRAVNTEAFF
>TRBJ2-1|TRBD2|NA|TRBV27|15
TGTGCCAGCACCGTAAGGACTAGCGGGAACAATGAGCAGTTCTTC
CASTVRTSGNNEQFF
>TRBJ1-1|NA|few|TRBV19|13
TGTGCCAGTAGTATGATGGCCAACACTGAAGCTTTCTTT
CASSMMANTEAFF
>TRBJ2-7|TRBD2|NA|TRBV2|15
TGTGCCAGCAGTGTTCCGGCGGGAGGGCCCTACGAGCAGTACTTC
CASSVPAGGPYEQYF
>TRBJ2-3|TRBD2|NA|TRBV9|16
TGTGCCAGCAGCCCCCCTAGCGGGGCCGGCACAGATACGCAGTATTTT
CASSPPSGAGTDTQYF